These 30 T cell receptor beta chains came from one sample sequenced in a study of long-term antiretroviral therapy in people with HIV. The assay used was immunoSEQ (version v3.0), run at survey level. Here immunoSEQ multiplex PCR was the method, and the copy in TCRdb shows in-frame clones only, minus some. The table includes about 24,000 clones, about 80% detected once. Sequenced here: unsorted PBMCs, sampled 1.2 years after starting antiretroviral therapy. The receptors shown here come from a woman in her forties with HIV.

This chain connects TRBV6-1 to TRBJ1-2, with D unclear. Trimming pared 9 bases from V and 3 bases from J, leaving 5 bases between. CDR1 and CDR2 (germline): MNHNS, SASEGT. CDR3 length: 10 amino acids. In nucleotides, the CDR3 is TGTGCCAGTAACGACTATGGCTACACCTTC. Translation: CASNDYGYTF.

This chain links TRBV28 with TRBJ1-2; TRBD1 is a possible D gene (5 bases). This CDR3 spans 12 amino acids. Germline assignment: CDR1 MDHEN and CDR2 SYDVKM. The V and J ends lost 11 bases and 0 bases respectively, with 10 bases between them. As DNA, the CDR3 is TGTGCCCTGGGAGGGGCTAACTATGGCTACACCTTC. It is translated as CALGGANYGYTF.

The rearrangement joins TRBV9 to TRBJ1-6; 7 bases map to TRBD1. The CDR3 extends over 15 amino acids. The trim removed 1 base at V and 7 bases at J, leaving 5 bases unmatched. The germline V gene encodes CDR1 SGDLS and CDR2 YYNGEE. The CDR3: CASSVNQGVNSPLHF. The CDR3 coding sequence is TGTGCCAGCAGCGTAAACCAGGGGGTAAATTCACCCCTCCACTTT. The entire variable domain, with the rest obtained from reference TRBV9 and TRBJ1-6, is as follows: DSGVTQTPKHLITATGQRVTLRCSPRSGDLSVYWYQQSLDQGLQFLIQYYNGEERAKGNILERFSAQQFPDLHSELNLSSLELGDSALYFCASSVNQGVNSPLHFGNGTRLTVT.

The chain uses TRBV10-1 and TRBJ2-7, with 10 bases that match TRBD2. The CDR3 is 15 amino acids. Germline V gives CDR1 WNHNN, CDR2 SYGVQD (reference sequence). After removal of 6 bases from V and 3 bases from J, the junction contained 8 bases not matched to a gene. For the CDR3, the DNA is TGCGCCAGCAGGACTGGACTAGCGGAATACTACGAGCAGTACTTC. Its translation: CASRTGLAEYYEQYF.

The chain combines TRBV7-2 with TRBJ2-3; D gene uncertain. Germline values: CDR1 SGHTA, CDR2 FQGNSA. Trimming pared 0 bases from V and 10 bases from J, leaving 17 bases between. The CDR3 has 15 amino acids. CDR3 sequence reads: CASSLAQSSVTAQYF. The CDR3 DNA reads TGTGCCAGCAGCTTAGCGCAAAGCTCGGTAACCGCGCAGTATTTT.

This chain uses TRBV19 with TRBJ1-1, with D possibly matching TRBD1 (6 bases). Germline V gene sequence: CDR1 LNHDA, CDR2 SQIVND (reference sequence). V lost 3 bases and J 4 bases, leaving 24 bases between the germline ends. The CDR3 is 18 amino acids. The CDR3 reads CASSIGGQLSRFRTEAFF. The CDR3 DNA reads as TGTGCCAGTAGTATTGGAGGACAGCTTAGTCGGTTTCGCACTGAAGCTTTCTTT.

The chain links TRBV10-2 to TRBJ2-1, with D possibly being TRBD1 (5 bases). Germline assignment: CDR1 WSHSY and CDR2 SAAADI. This CDR3 is 16 amino acids long. V shed 0 bases and J shed 5 bases, with 14 bases lying between them. CDR3 DNA: TGCGCCAGCAGTGAGTCGGGGCAGGGCATAGACAATGAGCAGTTCTTC. Amino acids: CASSESGQGIDNEQFF.

The chain couples TRBV28 to TRBJ2-1; 13 positions match TRBD2. The CDR3 length is 15 residues. Trimming cost V 8 bases and J 3 bases; bases outside gene matches: 4. The V gene's germline CDR1 is MDHEN and CDR2 SYDVKM. CDR3 DNA: TGTGCCAGCGGAACTAGCGGGAGGGACTACAATGAGCAGTTCTTC. It specifies CASGTSGRDYNEQFF.

This chain joins TRBV6-4 and TRBJ1-2, with 8 positions matching TRBD1. The CDR3 is made up of 17 amino acids. Germline V lookup: CDR1 MRHNA, CDR2 SNTAGT. Losses at the gene ends were 2 bases for V and 0 bases for J; bases not matched to a gene: 8. The CDR3 loop is CASSDTGTGPANYGYTF. The CDR3 DNA reads as TGTGCCAGCAGTGACACCGGGACAGGTCCAGCTAACTATGGCTACACCTTC.

This sequence joins TRBV6-5 and TRBJ2-1; 8 bases are shared with TRBD2. Germline trimming cut 3 bases from V and 6 bases from J; bases unmatched to any gene: 4. Germline CDR1 reads MNHEY; CDR2 reads SVGAGI. The CDR3 spans 14 residues. As DNA, the CDR3 is TGTGCCAGCAGTTATAGCGGGATAATCAATGAGCAGTTCTTC. Its translation: CASSYSGIINEQFF.

The rearrangement links TRBV7-9 to TRBJ2-3; D might be TRBD2 (6 bases). Germline CDR1 reads SEHNR; CDR2 reads FQNEAQ (reference sequence). The CDR3 runs 14 residues. V was cut by 5 bases and J by 3 bases, with 12 bases left in between. The CDR3 reads CASSPLADTDTQYF. The CDR3 DNA sequence: TGTGCCAGCAGCCCCTTAGCGGATACAGATACGCAGTATTTT.

CDR3 DNA sequence: TGCAGCGCCGGCGGGTTTCCAACTAATGAAAAACTGTTTTTT. Amino acid sequence: CSAGGFPTNEKLFF. The J gene is TRBJ1-4, the V gene TRBV29-1, with unresolved D. V was pared by 7 bases and J by 0 bases, with 12 bases between. Germline CDR1 reads SQVTM; CDR2 reads ANQGSEA. The CDR3 runs 14 residues.

The CDR3 DNA sequence: TGCAGCGTTGAAGGGGGCCTGGGTGGCTACACCTTC. This codes for CSVEGGLGGYTF. The rearrangement joins TRBV29-1 to TRBJ1-2, with D perhaps matching TRBD1 (5 bases). Trimming removed 1 base from V and 7 bases from J, with 10 bases in between. The V gene's germline CDR1 is SQVTM and CDR2 ANQGSEA. CDR3 size: 12 residues.

This sequence joins TRBV5-1 and TRBJ1-4; 8 nucleotides match TRBD1. The V gene's germline CDR1 is SGHRS and CDR2 YFSETQ. The CDR3 consists of 15 residues. Losses at the gene ends were 4 bases for V and 7 bases for J; bases not matched to a gene: 9. CDR3 protein: CASSPMGQATEKLFF. In nucleotides, the CDR3 is TGCGCCAGCAGCCCCATGGGACAGGCAACTGAAAAACTGTTTTTT.

This chain links TRBV6-6 with TRBJ2-7; no definite D call. The V and J ends lost 2 bases and 5 bases respectively, with 10 bases between them. The germline V gene encodes CDR1 MNHNY and CDR2 SVGAGI (reference sequence). This CDR3 is built from 13 residues. The CDR3 coding sequence is TGTGCCAGCAGTTACCCAGGAAGCAACGAGCAGTACTTC. This encodes CASSYPGSNEQYF.

The rearrangement links TRBV10-3 to TRBJ2-5; D may be TRBD1 (6 bases). This CDR3 is built from 17 residues. Per germline, CDR1 ENHRY and CDR2 SYGVKD. Trimming pared 3 bases from V and 4 bases from J, leaving 21 bases between. Written as DNA, the CDR3 is TGTGCCATCAGTGATGAGCCACAGGGTTTTTTAGGAGAGACCCAGTACTTC. Amino acids: CAISDEPQGFLGETQYF.

The rearrangement joins TRBV7-9 to TRBJ2-5; tentatively, D is TRBD2 (6 bases). The length of the CDR3 is 15 residues. V gave up 3 bases and J gave up 2 bases, with 13 bases separating them. Germline-derived CDR1 and CDR2 are SEHNR and FQNEAQ (reference sequence). The CDR3 loop is CASSFFVAAQETQYF. CDR3 nucleotide sequence: TGTGCCAGCAGCTTTTTCGTAGCGGCACAAGAGACCCAGTACTTC.

This clone is labeled as medium-sized. The gene calls are TRBV29-1 and TRBJ2-7, with TRBD1 as a possible D gene (6 bases). Germline CDR1 reads SQVTM; CDR2 reads ANQGSEA. Trimming removed 7 bases from V and 6 bases from J, with 25 bases in between. There are 15 residues in the CDR3. Here the CDR3 DNA reads TGCAGCGCCTATAGTACAACAGGGAACCCTAGCGAGCAGTACTTC. This codes for CSAYSTTGNPSEQYF.

The rearrangement links TRBV27 to TRBJ1-5, with D maybe TRBD1 (5 bases). Trimming took 6 bases from V and 4 from J, leaving 25 bases between them. Germline assignment: CDR1 MNHEY and CDR2 SMNVEV (reference sequence). CDR3 length equals 18 residues. The DNA for the CDR3 is TGTGCCAGCAGCCGAATGGGACCCCATCCAACCCCGAATCAGCCCCAGCATTTT. Translating gives CASSRMGPHPTPNQPQHF.

The rearrangement links TRBV5-5 to TRBJ1-1, with D unclear. The CDR3 length is 13 residues. CDR1 is SGHKS, CDR2 YYEKEE, per germline (reference sequence). V was clipped by 0 bases and J by 3 bases, with 6 bases between them. The CDR3 loop reads CASSLGDYTEAFF. The CDR3, as DNA: TGTGCCAGCAGCTTGGGCGACTACACTGAAGCTTTCTTT.

The CDR3 nucleotides are TGTGCCAGCAGCTTAGGGGTCCGAACAGATACGCAGTATTTT. It yields the protein CASSLGVRTDTQYF. This rearrangement joins TRBV11-2 to TRBJ2-3; D gene ambiguous. The germline CDR1 and CDR2 sequences are SGHAT and FQNNGV. V was clipped by 1 base and J by 3 bases, with 8 bases between them. CDR3 length: 14 amino acids. The full variable domain, in which reference TRBV11-2 and TRBJ2-3 provide the parts outside the CDR3, is EAGVAQSPRYKIIEKRQSVAFWCNPISGHATLYWYQQILGQGPKLLIQFQNNGVVDDSQLPKDRFSAERLKGVDSTLKIQPAKLEDSAVYLCASSLGVRTDTQYFGPGTRLTVL.

The chain uses TRBV11-3 and TRBJ2-7; D is undetermined. Between the trimmed V and J ends, which lost 5 bases and 2 bases, there was a span of 13 bases. The germline CDR1 and CDR2 sequences are SGHNT and YENEEA. CDR3 size: 14 residues. The chain's CDR3 is CASSPRIDPYEQYF. As DNA, the CDR3 is TGTGCCAGCAGCCCTAGGATCGATCCCTACGAGCAGTACTTC.

The chain has TRBV6-6 and TRBJ1-3; the D is unclear. Germline-derived CDR1 and CDR2 are MNHNY and SVGAGI (reference sequence). Trimming left V 4 bases short and J 2 bases short, with 6 bases between. CDR3 size: 13 residues. The CDR3 region has the DNA TGTGCCAGCAGTTTCGCTACTGGAAACACCATATATTTT. Amino acids: CASSFATGNTIYF.

The chain combines TRBV7-9 with TRBJ2-3; 8 nucleotides align to TRBD1. V lost 8 bases and J lost 8; bases outside the gene matches: 12. The CDR3 contains 14 residues. CDR1 and CDR2 from the germline V gene are SEHNR and FQNEAQ (reference sequence). CDR3 residues: CASLHTGGMVTQYF. In DNA form, the CDR3 reads TGTGCCAGCCTCCATACAGGGGGAATGGTTACGCAGTATTTT.

The table lists this clone with a few counts. The chain couples TRBV7-2 to TRBJ2-1; D unresolved. Trimming stripped 1 base from V and 6 bases from J, with 7 bases between. The germline V gene has CDR1 SGHTA and CDR2 FQGNSA. This CDR3 spans 13 amino acids. CDR3 protein: CASSLGWGNEQFF. The CDR3 nucleotides read TGTGCCAGCAGCTTAGGGTGGGGCAATGAGCAGTTCTTC.

V and J are TRBV6-5 and TRBJ2-7, with D possibly called TRBD1 or TRBD2 (5 bases each). The CDR3 spans 14 residues. Per the germline V gene, CDR1 is MNHEY and CDR2 is SVGAGI. The V gene lost 7 bases and the J gene lost 5 bases, with 18 bases spanning the gap. The CDR3 DNA reads as TGTGCCAGCACCTCGGGGCTAGCAACCGACGAGCAGTACTTC. This encodes CASTSGLATDEQYF.

V is TRBV11-2 and J is TRBJ2-3; a possible D gene is TRBD1 (6 bases). The CDR3 runs 16 residues. The germline V gene has CDR1 SGHAT and CDR2 FQNNGV. Trimming left V 3 bases short and J 1 base short, with 14 bases between. CDR3: CASSFGGERGTDTQYF. CDR3 coding DNA: TGTGCCAGCAGCTTTGGGGGCGAAAGGGGCACAGATACGCAGTATTTT. The full variable domain, its missing parts supplied by reference TRBV11-2 and TRBJ2-3, is EAGVAQSPRYKIIEKRQSVAFWCNPISGHATLYWYQQILGQGPKLLIQFQNNGVVDDSQLPKDRFSAERLKGVDSTLKIQPAKLEDSAVYLCASSFGGERGTDTQYFGPGTRLTVL.

The rearrangement joins TRBV13 to TRBJ1-5, with D uncertain. The CDR3 is 18 residues long. Germline-derived CDR1 and CDR2 are PRHDT and FYEKMQ (reference sequence). V was shortened by 0 bases and J by 2 bases, with 17 bases between the two germline ends. The CDR3 loop is CASSLGPGDVTRNQPQHF. The CDR3 coding sequence is TGTGCCAGCAGCTTAGGTCCCGGAGACGTAACCCGCAATCAGCCCCAGCATTTT.

The chain uses TRBV18 and TRBJ1-3, with D possibly matching TRBD1 (5 bases). Trimming removed 4 bases from V and 0 bases from J, with 16 bases in between. Germline V gives CDR1 KGHSH, CDR2 LQKENI. This CDR3 is built from 17 residues. The chain's CDR3 is CASSLSDTPFSGNTIYF. Written as DNA, the CDR3 is TGTGCCAGCTCACTCTCGGACACCCCATTCTCTGGAAACACCATATATTTT.

CDR3 loop: CASSLPIEGFGGYTF. CDR3 in DNA: TGTGCCAGCAGCCTCCCAATCGAGGGATTCGGAGGCTACACCTTC. The chain recombines TRBV5-6 with TRBJ1-2; D is undetermined. CDR3 length equals 15 residues. V was clipped by 4 bases and J by 8 bases, with 21 bases between them. Germline CDR1 is SGHDT and CDR2 is YYEEEE.